This passage covers 10 T cell receptor beta chains from one sample sequenced in a study of PD-L1 blockade in urothelial cancer. Profiling relied on immunoSEQ multiplex PCR, and the TCRdb table lists in-frame clones only, not all of them. The data contain fewer than 50,000 clones, around nine tenths of them singletons. Material: PBMCs, obtained around atezolizumab (anti-PD-L1) treatment. Receptor source: a man between 60 and 75 years old with urothelial cancer.

The chain uses TRBV7-2 and TRBJ1-1; D is uncertain. Trimming took 2 bases from V and 2 from J, leaving 9 bases between them. Germline V gene sequence: CDR1 SGHTA, CDR2 FQGNSA. CDR3 size: 14 residues. The CDR3 nucleotides read TGTGCCAGCAGCTTATATCGGGAAAACACTGAAGCTTTCTTT. Translation: CASSLYRENTEAFF.

The chain is built from TRBV6-5 and TRBJ1-4; 7 bases align to TRBD1. The J segment lost 5 bases and the V segment lost 0 bases, leaving 3 bases of the junction unmatched. CDR1 is MNHEY, CDR2 SVGAGI, per germline. The CDR3 consists of 15 residues. The CDR3 loop is CASSYSGRGNEKLFF. DNA for the CDR3: TGTGCCAGCAGTTACTCCGGCAGGGGGAATGAAAAACTGTTTTTT.

J is TRBJ1-1 and V is TRBV10-3; the D is unclear. Germline assignment: CDR1 ENHRY and CDR2 SYGVKD. V was trimmed by 1 base and J by 0 bases, leaving 15 bases between them. This CDR3 region has 17 residues. The CDR3 spells CAISEFKGQTMNTEAFF. The CDR3 DNA follows: TGTGCCATCAGTGAGTTCAAGGGCCAGACTATGAACACTGAAGCTTTCTTT.

This clone was seen a single time. The chain recombines TRBV5-1 with TRBJ2-5; 8 bases agree with TRBD1. This CDR3 contains 15 residues. Germline CDR1 is SGHRS and CDR2 is YFSETQ. V trimming: 4 bases; J trimming: 7 bases; junction bases outside the gene matches: 12. CDR3 DNA sequence: TGCGCCAGCAGCCTTGATCCGGGACAGGCCCTGACCCAGTACTTC. Its protein is CASSLDPGQALTQYF.

This chain uses TRBV4-2 with TRBJ2-1; 10 nucleotides match TRBD2. This CDR3 is built from 15 residues. With 0 bases clipped from V and 10 bases from J, the junction kept 6 bases outside the gene matches. The V gene's germline CDR1 is LGHNA and CDR2 YNFKEQ. The CDR3 region is CASSQDSGGAGEQFF. CDR3 DNA sequence: TGTGCCAGCAGCCAAGACAGCGGGGGGGCCGGGGAGCAGTTCTTC.

The rearrangement uses TRBV4-1 and TRBJ2-3; 12 bases agree with TRBD1. V was clipped by 4 bases and J by 5 bases; unmatched bases: 19. The CDR3 runs 20 residues. Germline-derived CDR1 and CDR2 are MGHRA and YSYEKL. The CDR3 coding sequence is TGCGCCAGCAGCCCAACTATTCCGGGACAGGGGGCTCGGTGGGGAGATACGCAGTATTTT. This gives the protein CASSPTIPGQGARWGDTQYF.

Written as DNA, the CDR3 is TGTGCCAGCAGCCAGTACGGGGGGGCTGATCAGCCCCAGCATTTT. This encodes CASSQYGGADQPQHF. The V and J genes are TRBV4-2 and TRBJ1-5; D may be TRBD1 (6 bases). With 3 bases removed from V and 5 bases from J, the gap between germline ends came to 14 bases. The CDR3 totals 15 residues. Looked up from germline, CDR1 is LGHNA and CDR2 is YNFKEQ.

This clone was counted once. The rearrangement joins TRBV11-2 to TRBJ2-3, with 9 positions matching TRBD1. Germline V lookup: CDR1 SGHAT, CDR2 FQNNGV. CDR3 length: 14 amino acids. V shed 6 bases and J 4 bases; nucleotides not matched to a gene: 5. This chain's CDR3 is CASRGTGIADTQYF. The CDR3 coding sequence is TGTGCCAGCAGGGGGACAGGGATCGCAGATACGCAGTATTTT.

The chain carries TRBV28 and TRBJ2-1; D possibly corresponds to TRBD2 (6 bases). Germline CDR1 is MDHEN and CDR2 is SYDVKM. The V end lost 3 bases, the J end lost 7 bases, and 16 bases lay between the germline ends. This CDR3 is 15 amino acids long. In nucleotides, the CDR3 is TGTGCCAGCAGTTTGGTGTTCGCAGGGAGGAATGAGCAGTTCTTC. Translating gives CASSLVFAGRNEQFF.

This clone was recorded a few times. This chain connects TRBV6-5 to TRBJ1-3; the D gene is possibly TRBD1 (5 bases). V lost 6 bases and J lost 3, with 12 bases in between. The CDR3 contains 14 residues. Germline CDR1 is MNHEY and CDR2 is SVGAGI. The CDR3 bases are TGTGCCAGCAGCCACCAGGGACTTGGAAACACCATATATTTT. It specifies CASSHQGLGNTIYF.